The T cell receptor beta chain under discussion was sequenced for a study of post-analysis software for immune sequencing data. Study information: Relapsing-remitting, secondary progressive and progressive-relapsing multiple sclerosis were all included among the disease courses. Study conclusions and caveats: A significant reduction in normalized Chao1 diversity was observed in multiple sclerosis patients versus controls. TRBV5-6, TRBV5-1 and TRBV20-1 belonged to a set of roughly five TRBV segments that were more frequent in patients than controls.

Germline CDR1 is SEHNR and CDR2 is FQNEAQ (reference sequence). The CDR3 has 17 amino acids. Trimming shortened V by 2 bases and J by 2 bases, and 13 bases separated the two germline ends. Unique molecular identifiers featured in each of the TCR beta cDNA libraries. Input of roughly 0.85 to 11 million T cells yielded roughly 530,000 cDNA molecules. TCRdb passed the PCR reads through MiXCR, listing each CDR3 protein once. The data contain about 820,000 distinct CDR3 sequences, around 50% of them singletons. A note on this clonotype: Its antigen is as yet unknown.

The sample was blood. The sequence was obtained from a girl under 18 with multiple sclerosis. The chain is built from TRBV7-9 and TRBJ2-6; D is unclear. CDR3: CASSLNGPSPGANVLTF. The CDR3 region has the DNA TGTGCCAGCAGCTTAAACGGCCCTTCCCCTGGGGCCAACGTCCTGACTTTC. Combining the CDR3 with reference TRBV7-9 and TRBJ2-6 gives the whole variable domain DTGVSQNPRHKITKRGQNVTFRCDPISEHNRLYWYRQTLGQGPEFLTYFQNEAQLEKSRLLSDRFSAERPKGSFSTLEIQRTEQGDSAMYLCASSLNGPSPGANVLTFGAGSRLTVL.